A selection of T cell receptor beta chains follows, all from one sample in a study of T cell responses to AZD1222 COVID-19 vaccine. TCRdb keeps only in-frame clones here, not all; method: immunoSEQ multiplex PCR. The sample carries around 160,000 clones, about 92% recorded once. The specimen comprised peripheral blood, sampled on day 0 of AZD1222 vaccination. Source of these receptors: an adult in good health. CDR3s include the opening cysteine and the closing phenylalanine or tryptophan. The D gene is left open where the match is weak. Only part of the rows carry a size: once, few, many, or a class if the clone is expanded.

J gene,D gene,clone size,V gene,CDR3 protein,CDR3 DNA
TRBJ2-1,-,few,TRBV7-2,CASSLQSPTGLYNEQFF,TGTGCCAGCAGCTTACAAAGTCCGACAGGCCTCTACAATGAGCAGTTCTTC
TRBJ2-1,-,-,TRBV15,CATSREGLGGAYNEQFF,TGTGCCACCAGCAGAGAGGGGTTAGGCGGAGCCTACAATGAGCAGTTCTTC
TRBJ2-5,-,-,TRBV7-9,CASSSPPDETQYF,TGTGCCAGCAGCTCCCCCCCTGACGAGACCCAGTACTTC
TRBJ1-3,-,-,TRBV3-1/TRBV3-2,CASSQVQGGNTIYF,TGTGCCAGCAGCCAAGTACAGGGAGGAAACACCATATATTTT
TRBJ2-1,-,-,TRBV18,CASSRADYNEQFF,TGTGCCAGCTCAAGGGCGGATTACAATGAGCAGTTCTTC
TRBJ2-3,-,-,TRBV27,CASSPPRTPNFGTDTQYF,TGTGCCAGCAGTCCCCCGAGGACCCCTAATTTCGGCACAGATACGCAGTATTTT
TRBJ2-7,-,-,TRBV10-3,CAISANTPGTVEQYF,TGTGCCATCAGTGCCAACACTCCCGGGACGGTCGAGCAGTACTTC
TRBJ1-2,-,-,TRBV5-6,CASSLGQFGGYGYTF,TGTGCCAGCAGCCTCGGACAGTTTGGGGGCTATGGCTACACCTTC
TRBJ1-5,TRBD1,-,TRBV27,CASSFDGTGNQPQHF,TGTGCCAGCAGTTTCGATGGGACAGGGAATCAGCCCCAGCATTTT
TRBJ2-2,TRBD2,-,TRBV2,CASSPLLAGGTGELFF,TGTGCCAGCAGTCCCCTCCTAGCGGGAGGCACCGGGGAGCTGTTTTTT
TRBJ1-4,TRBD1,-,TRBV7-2,CASSSQTGGDEKLFF,TGTGCCAGCAGCTCGCAAACAGGGGGGGATGAAAAACTGTTTTTT
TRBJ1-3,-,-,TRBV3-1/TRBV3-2,CASSFQYSGNTIYF,TGTGCCAGCAGCTTTCAGTACTCTGGAAACACCATATATTTT
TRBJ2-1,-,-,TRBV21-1,CAGASGAYNEQFF,TGTGCCGGTGCGTCAGGCGCTTACAATGAGCAGTTCTTC
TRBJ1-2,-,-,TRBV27,CASSLAQGRGGSNYGYTF,TGTGCCAGCAGTTTGGCCCAGGGTCGGGGGGGCTCTAACTATGGCTACACCTTC
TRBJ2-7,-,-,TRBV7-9,CASSFGMGFSAYEQYF,TGTGCCAGCAGCTTCGGGATGGGGTTCTCTGCCTACGAGCAGTACTTC
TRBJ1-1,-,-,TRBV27,CASSLWGAVTEAFF,TGTGCCAGCAGTTTATGGGGGGCGGTCACTGAAGCTTTCTTT
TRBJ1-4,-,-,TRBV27,CASSLVWTEPFSLNEKLFF,TGTGCCAGCAGTTTGGTGTGGACGGAACCTTTTTCTCTTAATGAAAAACTGTTTTTT
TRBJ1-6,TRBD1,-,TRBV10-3,CAISEETGIISPLHF,TGTGCCATCAGTGAGGAGACAGGGATCATTTCACCCCTCCACTTT
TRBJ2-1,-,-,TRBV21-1,CASSKAIPLTPGHNYNEQFF,TGTGCCAGCAGCAAAGCTATACCATTGACCCCGGGACACAACTACAATGAGCAGTTCTTC
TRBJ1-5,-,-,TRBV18,CASSRTGGEPQHF,TGTGCCAGCTCACGGACCGGAGGGGAGCCCCAGCATTTT
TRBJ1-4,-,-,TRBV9,CASSDYSGGVANEKLFF,TGTGCCAGCAGCGACTACAGTGGCGGGGTGGCTAATGAAAAACTGTTTTTT
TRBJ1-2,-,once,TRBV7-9,CASSLEQGLMGYGYTF,TGTGCCAGCAGCTTAGAGCAGGGGCTCATGGGCTATGGCTACACCTTC
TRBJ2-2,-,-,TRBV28,CASSYFRRQPNTGELFF,TGTGCCAGCAGTTACTTCCGGAGGCAGCCGAACACCGGGGAGCTGTTTTTT
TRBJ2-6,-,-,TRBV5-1,CASSLAVGISYSGANVLTF,TGCGCCAGCAGCTTGGCCGTAGGCATCTCCTACTCTGGGGCCAACGTCCTGACTTTC
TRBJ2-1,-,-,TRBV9,CASSVPNGRGSYNEQFF,TGTGCCAGCAGCGTGCCTAACGGGCGGGGCTCCTACAATGAGCAGTTCTTC
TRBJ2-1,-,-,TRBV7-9,CASVIAGRGLDEQFF,TGTGCCAGCGTAATAGCAGGGAGAGGGTTAGATGAGCAGTTCTTC
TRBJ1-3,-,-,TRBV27,CASSPRAGNTIYF,TGTGCCAGCAGTCCTCGGGCTGGAAACACCATATATTTT
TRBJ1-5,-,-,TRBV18,CASSHDRNSNQPQHF,TGTGCCAGCTCACACGACAGAAATAGCAATCAGCCCCAGCATTTT
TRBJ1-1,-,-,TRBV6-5,CASSYPPAEAFF,TGTGCCAGCAGTTACCCCCCCGCTGAAGCTTTCTTT
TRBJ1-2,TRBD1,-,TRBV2,CASRSFTGVNYGYTF,TGTGCCAGCAGGTCTTTTACAGGGGTCAACTATGGCTACACCTTC
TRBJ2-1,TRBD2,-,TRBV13,CASSASGEGHNEQFF,TGTGCCAGCAGCGCTAGCGGAGAGGGTCACAATGAGCAGTTCTTC
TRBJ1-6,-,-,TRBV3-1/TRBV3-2,CASSRGGPLHF,TGTGCCAGCAGCCGCGGGGGACCCCTCCACTTT
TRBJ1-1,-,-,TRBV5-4,CASSSRRWDNAEAFF,TGTGCCAGCAGCTCCCGGAGGTGGGATAACGCTGAAGCTTTCTTT
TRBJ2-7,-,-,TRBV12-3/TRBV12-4,CASSPDTYEQYF,TGTGCCAGCAGCCCTGACACCTACGAGCAGTACTTC
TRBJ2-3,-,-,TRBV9,CASSATGRSTDTQYF,TGTGCCAGCAGCGCTACTGGACGGAGCACAGATACGCAGTATTTT
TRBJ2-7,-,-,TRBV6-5,CASSYDRSSSYEQYF,TGTGCCAGCAGTTACGACAGGAGTAGCTCCTACGAGCAGTACTTC
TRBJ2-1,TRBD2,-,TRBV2,CASRRGNSYNEQFF,TGTGCCAGCAGGCGGGGGAACTCCTACAATGAGCAGTTCTTC
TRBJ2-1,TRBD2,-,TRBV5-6,CASSLYGSGFNEQFF,TGTGCCAGCAGCTTGTATGGTAGCGGGTTCAATGAGCAGTTCTTC
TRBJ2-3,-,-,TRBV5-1,CASSLEAETGTQYF,TGCGCCAGCAGCTTGGAAGCGGAAACGGGTACGCAGTATTTT
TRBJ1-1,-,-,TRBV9,CASSVTVNTEAFF,TGTGCCAGCAGCGTGACAGTGAACACTGAAGCTTTCTTT
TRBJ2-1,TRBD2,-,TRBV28,CASSSGGTSKENEQFF,TGTGCCAGCAGTTCAGGGGGGACTAGCAAAGAGAATGAGCAGTTCTTC
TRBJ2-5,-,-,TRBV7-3,CASSSGTGKAQYF,TGTGCCAGCAGCTCTGGTACCGGCAAGGCCCAGTACTTC
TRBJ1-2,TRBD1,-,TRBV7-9,CASSQGDSYYGYTF,TGTGCCAGCAGCCAGGGGGACAGCTACTATGGCTACACCTTC
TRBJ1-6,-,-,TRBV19,CASSILRDNSPLHF,TGTGCCAGTAGTATATTGAGGGACAATTCACCCCTCCACTTT
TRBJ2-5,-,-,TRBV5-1,CASSLVGGSQETQYF,TGCGCCAGCAGCTTGGTTGGCGGGTCTCAAGAGACCCAGTACTTC
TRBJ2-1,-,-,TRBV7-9,CSTRGFYNEQFF,TGCTCAACTAGGGGCTTCTACAATGAGCAGTTCTTC
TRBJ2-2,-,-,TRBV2,CASSVSGPFTGELFF,TGTGCCAGCAGTGTTTCGGGGCCATTCACCGGGGAGCTGTTTTTT
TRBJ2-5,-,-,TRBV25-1,CASSDFAVHQETQYF,TGTGCCAGCAGTGACTTCGCCGTACACCAAGAGACCCAGTACTTC
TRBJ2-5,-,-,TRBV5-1,CASSSQGDQETQYF,TGCGCCAGCAGCTCCCAGGGCGACCAAGAGACCCAGTACTTC
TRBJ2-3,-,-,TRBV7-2,CASSLAGGSPTDTQYF,TGTGCCAGCAGCTTAGCAGGGGGGAGCCCCACAGATACGCAGTATTTT
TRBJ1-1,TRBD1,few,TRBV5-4,CASSLGGEELNTEAFF,TGTGCCAGCAGCCTAGGGGGCGAGGAATTGAACACTGAAGCTTTCTTT
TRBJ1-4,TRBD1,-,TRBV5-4,CASSKGQGKSSNEKLFF,TGTGCCAGCAGCAAGGGACAGGGGAAGAGTAGTAATGAAAAACTGTTTTTT
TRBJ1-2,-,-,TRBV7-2,CASSLNSPEDGYTF,TGTGCCAGCAGCTTAAACAGCCCGGAAGATGGCTACACCTTC
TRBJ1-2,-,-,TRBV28,CASSGGRVYGYTF,TGTGCCAGCAGCGGAGGTCGGGTTTATGGCTACACCTTC
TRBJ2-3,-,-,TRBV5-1,CASSFLGSGTDTQYF,TGCGCCAGCAGCTTTCTCGGGAGCGGGACAGATACGCAGTATTTT
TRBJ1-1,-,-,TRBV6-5,CASSYSPAGKNTEAFF,TGTGCCAGCAGTTACTCGCCGGCAGGGAAGAACACTGAAGCTTTCTTT
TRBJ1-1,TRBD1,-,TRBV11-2,CASSPGTGGTEAFF,TGTGCCAGCAGCCCTGGGACAGGGGGCACTGAAGCTTTCTTT